This section outlines one TCR beta chain sequence together with its context. Source study methods: By means of reference gene primer amplification, nucleated cell counts were estimated. Measured with immunoSEQ multiplex PCR; TCRdb has only the in-frame clones, and not every one. That table furnishes V, J and clone size, whereas the DNA furnished D and trimming. The sample includes 150,000 or so clones, roughly 70% of them seen just once. The record originates from a study of blood T cell repertoires in COVID-19. Across the whole study: Collection of acute and convalescent COVID-19 samples took place in the United States, Italy and Spain. T cells, B-cell-depleted T cells, or PBMCs provided the cDNA or gDNA that served as material.

Deletions cut 2 bases from V and 4 bases from J, with 11 bases between. Germline CDR1 and CDR2: SGHTA and FQGTGA. This CDR3 is 14 amino acids long. J is TRBJ1-1 and V is TRBV7-3, with no clear D. This TCR was sampled from a woman older than 75 with acute or convalescent COVID-19. The source material was peripheral blood. Written as DNA, the CDR3 is TGTGCCAGCAGCTTACTCCCCCGAGCCACTGAAGCTTTCTTT. This translates into CASSLLPRATEAFF. The whole variable domain, filled in from reference TRBV7-3 and TRBJ1-1, reads GAGVSQTPSNKVTEKGKYVELRCDPISGHTALYWYRQSLGQGPEFLIYFQGTGAADDSGLPNDRFFAVRPEGSVSTLKIQRTERGDSAVYLCASSLLPRATEAFFGQGTRLTVV.